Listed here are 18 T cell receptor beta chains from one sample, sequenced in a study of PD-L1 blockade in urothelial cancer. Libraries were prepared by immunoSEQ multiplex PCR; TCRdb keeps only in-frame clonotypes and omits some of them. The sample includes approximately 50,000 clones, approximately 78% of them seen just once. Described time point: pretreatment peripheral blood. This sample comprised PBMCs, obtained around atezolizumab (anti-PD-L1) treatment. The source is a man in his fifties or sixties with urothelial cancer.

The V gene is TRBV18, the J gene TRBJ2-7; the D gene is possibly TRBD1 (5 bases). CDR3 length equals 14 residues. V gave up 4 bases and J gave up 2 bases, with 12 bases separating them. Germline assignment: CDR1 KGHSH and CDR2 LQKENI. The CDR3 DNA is TGTGCCAGCTCACAGGCAGGGCCACCCTACGAGCAGTACTTC. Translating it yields CASSQAGPPYEQYF.

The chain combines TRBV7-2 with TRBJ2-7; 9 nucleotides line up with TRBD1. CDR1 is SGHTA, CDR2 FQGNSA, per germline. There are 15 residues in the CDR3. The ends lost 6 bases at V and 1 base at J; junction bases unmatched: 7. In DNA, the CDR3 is TGTGCCAGCAGTCCCACAGGGGGCGCATCCTACGAGCAGTACGTC. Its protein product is CASSPTGGASYEQYV.

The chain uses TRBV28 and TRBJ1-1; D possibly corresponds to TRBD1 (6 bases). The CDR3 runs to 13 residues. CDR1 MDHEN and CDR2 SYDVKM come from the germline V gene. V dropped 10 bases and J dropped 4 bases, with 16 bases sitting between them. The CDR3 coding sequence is TGTGCCACAACTGGCGGGGGGCTCACTGAAGCTTTCTTT. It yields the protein CATTGGGLTEAFF.

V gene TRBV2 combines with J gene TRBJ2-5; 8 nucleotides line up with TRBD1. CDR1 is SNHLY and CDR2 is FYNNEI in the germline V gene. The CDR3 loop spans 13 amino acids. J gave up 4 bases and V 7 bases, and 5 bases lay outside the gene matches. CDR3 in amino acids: CASTPDRGETQYF. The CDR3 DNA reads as TGTGCCAGCACCCCAGACAGGGGAGAGACCCAGTACTTC.

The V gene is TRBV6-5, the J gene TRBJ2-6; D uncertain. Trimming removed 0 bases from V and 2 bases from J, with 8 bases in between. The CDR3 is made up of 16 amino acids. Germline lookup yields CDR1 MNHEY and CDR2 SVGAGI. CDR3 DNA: TGTGCCAGCAGTTACTCGGCTGTGGCTGGGGCCAACGTCCTGACTTTC. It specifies CASSYSAVAGANVLTF.

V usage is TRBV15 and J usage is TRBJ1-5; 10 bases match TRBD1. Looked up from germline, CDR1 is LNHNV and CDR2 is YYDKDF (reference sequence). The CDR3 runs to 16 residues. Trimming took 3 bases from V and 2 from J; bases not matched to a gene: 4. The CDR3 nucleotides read TGTGCCACCAGCAGGACCGACAGGGGGCGCAATCAGCCCCAGCATTTT. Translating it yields CATSRTDRGRNQPQHF.

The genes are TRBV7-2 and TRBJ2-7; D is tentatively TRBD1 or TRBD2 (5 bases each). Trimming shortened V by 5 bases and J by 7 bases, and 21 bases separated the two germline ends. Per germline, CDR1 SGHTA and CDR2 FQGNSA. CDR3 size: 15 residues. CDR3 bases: TGTGCCAGCAGCCGTCCTTTCGGGGCCTGGGAGGAGCAGTACGTC. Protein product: CASSRPFGAWEEQYV.

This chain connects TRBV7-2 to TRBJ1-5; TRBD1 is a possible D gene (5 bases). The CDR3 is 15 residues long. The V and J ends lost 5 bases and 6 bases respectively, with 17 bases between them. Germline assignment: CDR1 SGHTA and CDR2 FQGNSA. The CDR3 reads CASSAEEDTGQPQHF. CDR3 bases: TGTGCCAGCAGCGCAGAAGAGGACACGGGTCAGCCCCAGCATTTT.

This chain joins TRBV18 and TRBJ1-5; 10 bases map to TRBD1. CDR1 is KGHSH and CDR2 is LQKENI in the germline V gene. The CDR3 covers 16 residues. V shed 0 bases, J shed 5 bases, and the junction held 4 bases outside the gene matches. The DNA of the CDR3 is TGTGCCAGCTCACCACCCGGGACAGGGGTGGATCAGCCCCAGCATTTT. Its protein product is CASSPPGTGVDQPQHF.

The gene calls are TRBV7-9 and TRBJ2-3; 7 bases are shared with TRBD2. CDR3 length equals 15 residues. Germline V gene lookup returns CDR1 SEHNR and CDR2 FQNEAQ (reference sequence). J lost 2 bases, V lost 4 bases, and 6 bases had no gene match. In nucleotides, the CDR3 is TGTGCCAGCAGCTCCGCTAGCGGTCCCACAGATACGCAGTATTTT. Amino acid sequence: CASSSASGPTDTQYF. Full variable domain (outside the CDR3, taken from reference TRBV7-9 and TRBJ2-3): DTGVSQNPRHKITKRGQNVTFRCDPISEHNRLYWYRQTLGQGPEFLTYFQNEAQLEKSRLLSDRFSAERPKGSFSTLEIQRTEQGDSAMYLCASSSASGPTDTQYFGPGTRLTVL.

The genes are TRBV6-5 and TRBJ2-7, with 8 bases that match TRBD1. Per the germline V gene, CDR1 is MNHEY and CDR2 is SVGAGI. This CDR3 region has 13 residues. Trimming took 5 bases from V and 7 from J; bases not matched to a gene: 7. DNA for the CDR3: TGTGCCAGCAGTGCGACAGGGGCTGGAGAGCAGTACGTC. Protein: CASSATGAGEQYV.

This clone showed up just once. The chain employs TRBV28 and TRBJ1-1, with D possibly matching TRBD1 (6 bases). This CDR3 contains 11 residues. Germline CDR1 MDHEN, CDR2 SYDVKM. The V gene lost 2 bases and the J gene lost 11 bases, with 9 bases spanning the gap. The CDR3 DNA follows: TGTGCCAGCAGTTTAACAGGGCGGGCTTTCTTT. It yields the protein CASSLTGRAFF.

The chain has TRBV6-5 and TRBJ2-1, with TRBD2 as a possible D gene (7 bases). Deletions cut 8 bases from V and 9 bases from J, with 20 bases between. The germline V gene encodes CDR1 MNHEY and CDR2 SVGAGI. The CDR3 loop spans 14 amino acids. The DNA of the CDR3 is TGTGCCAGCGGGGGGGGGCCCCGGGGCAGTGAGCAGTTCTTC. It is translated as CASGGGPRGSEQFF.

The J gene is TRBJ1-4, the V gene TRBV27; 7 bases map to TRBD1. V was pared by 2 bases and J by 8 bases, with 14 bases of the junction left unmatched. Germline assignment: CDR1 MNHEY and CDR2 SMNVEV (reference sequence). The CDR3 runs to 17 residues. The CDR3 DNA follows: TGTGCCAGCAGTTTACCCCAAAACAGGGGACGGAGGGAAAAACTGTTTTTT. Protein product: CASSLPQNRGRREKLFF.

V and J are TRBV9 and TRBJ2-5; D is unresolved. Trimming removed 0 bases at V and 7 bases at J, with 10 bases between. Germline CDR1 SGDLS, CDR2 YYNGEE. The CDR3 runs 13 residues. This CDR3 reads CASSVVDRGTQYF. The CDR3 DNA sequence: TGTGCCAGCAGCGTAGTCGATCGAGGGACCCAGTACTTC.

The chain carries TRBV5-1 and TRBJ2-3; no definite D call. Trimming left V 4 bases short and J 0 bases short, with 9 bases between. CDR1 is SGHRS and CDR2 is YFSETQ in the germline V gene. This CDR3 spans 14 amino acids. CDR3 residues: CASSHLGSTDTQYF. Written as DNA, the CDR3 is TGCGCCAGCAGCCACCTCGGTAGCACAGATACGCAGTATTTT.

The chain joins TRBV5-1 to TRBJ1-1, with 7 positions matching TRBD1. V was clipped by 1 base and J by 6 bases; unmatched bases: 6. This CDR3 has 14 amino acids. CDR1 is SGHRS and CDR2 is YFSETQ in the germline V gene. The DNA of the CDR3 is TGCGCCAGCAGCTTGTTATCAGGGGGTTCTGAAGCTTTCTTT. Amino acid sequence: CASSLLSGGSEAFF.

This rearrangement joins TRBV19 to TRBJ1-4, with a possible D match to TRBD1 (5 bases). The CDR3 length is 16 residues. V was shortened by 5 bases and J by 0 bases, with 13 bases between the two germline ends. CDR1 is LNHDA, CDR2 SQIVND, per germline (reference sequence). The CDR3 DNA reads TGTGCCAGTAGTGCGCCGGACACCGCAACTAATGAAAAACTGTTTTTT. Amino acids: CASSAPDTATNEKLFF. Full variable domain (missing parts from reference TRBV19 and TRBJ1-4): DGGITQSPKYLFRKEGQNVTLSCEQNLNHDAMYWYRQDPGQGLRLIYYSQIVNDFQKGDIAEGYSVSREKKESFPLTVTSAQKNPTAFYLCASSAPDTATNEKLFFGSGTQLSVL.